This T cell receptor (beta chain) derives from a study of CD8+ T cells in alopecia areata. This clone was seen more than once but under ten times. Extracted RNA was reverse transcribed into cDNA, the sequencing template. Clones were sequenced by immunoSEQ multiplex PCR, and TCRdb holds only the in-frame ones, with some missing. The sample gives around 180,000 clones, approximately 61% of which show up once; over 1% is in the top ten. The germline CDR1 and CDR2 sequences are SGHRS and YFSETQ. The CDR3 loop spans 14 amino acids. Trimming shortened V by 4 bases and J by 2 bases, and 7 bases separated the two germline ends. Noted treatment: oral pan-JAK inhibitor, 5-10 mg twice daily.

The sequence was collected from a human donor with alopecia areata. J is TRBJ2-6 and V is TRBV5-1; D is uncertain. The source was CD4+ T cells sorted from blood, collected at week 24, from a patient treated with tofacitinib. CDR3: CASSPSTGANVLTF. DNA for the CDR3: TGCGCCAGCAGCCCCTCCACTGGGGCCAACGTCCTGACTTTC.